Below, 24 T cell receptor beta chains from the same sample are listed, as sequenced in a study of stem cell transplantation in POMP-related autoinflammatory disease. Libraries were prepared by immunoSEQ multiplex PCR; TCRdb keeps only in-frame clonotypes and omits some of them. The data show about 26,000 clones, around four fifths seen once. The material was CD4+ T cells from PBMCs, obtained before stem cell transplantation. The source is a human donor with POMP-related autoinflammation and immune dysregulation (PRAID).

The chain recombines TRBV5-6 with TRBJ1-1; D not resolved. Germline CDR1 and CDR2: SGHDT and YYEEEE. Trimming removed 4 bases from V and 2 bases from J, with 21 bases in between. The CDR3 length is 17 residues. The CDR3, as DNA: TGTGCCAGCAGCATACTCCTTCTCGGACGGGCCAACACTGAAGCTTTCTTT. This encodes CASSILLLGRANTEAFF. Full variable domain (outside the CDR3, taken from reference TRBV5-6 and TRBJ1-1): DAGVTQSPTHLIKTRGQQVTLRCSPKSGHDTVSWYQQALGQGPQFIFQYYEEEERQRGNFPDRFSGHQFPNYSSELNVNALLLGDSALYLCASSILLLGRANTEAFFGQGTRLTVV.

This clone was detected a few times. The CDR3 reads CASTLQGTFYGYTF. In DNA, the CDR3 is TGTGCCAGCACCCTTCAGGGGACCTTCTATGGCTACACCTTC. V usage is TRBV27 and J usage is TRBJ1-2; TRBD1 is a possible D gene (6 bases). Per the germline V gene, CDR1 is MNHEY and CDR2 is SMNVEV (reference sequence). V lost 7 bases and J lost 4, with 16 bases in between. The CDR3 contains 14 residues.

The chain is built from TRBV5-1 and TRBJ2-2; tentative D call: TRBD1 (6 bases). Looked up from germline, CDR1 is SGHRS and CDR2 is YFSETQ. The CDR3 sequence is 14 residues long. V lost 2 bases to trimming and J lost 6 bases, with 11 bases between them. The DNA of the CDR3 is TGCGCCAGCAGCTTCACAGAGGGGGCCGGGGAGCTGTTTTTT. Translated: CASSFTEGAGELFF.

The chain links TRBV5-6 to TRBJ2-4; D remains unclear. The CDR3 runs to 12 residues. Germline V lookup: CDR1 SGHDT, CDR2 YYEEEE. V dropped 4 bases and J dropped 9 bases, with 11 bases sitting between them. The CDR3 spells CASSASVGIQYF. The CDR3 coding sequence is TGTGCCAGCAGCGCCTCGGTTGGCATTCAGTACTTC.

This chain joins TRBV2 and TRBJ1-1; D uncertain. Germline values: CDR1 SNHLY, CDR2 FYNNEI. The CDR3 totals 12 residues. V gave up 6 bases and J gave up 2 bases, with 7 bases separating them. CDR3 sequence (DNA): TGTGCCAGCAGGGCGATAAACACTGAAGCTTTCTTT. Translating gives CASRAINTEAFF.

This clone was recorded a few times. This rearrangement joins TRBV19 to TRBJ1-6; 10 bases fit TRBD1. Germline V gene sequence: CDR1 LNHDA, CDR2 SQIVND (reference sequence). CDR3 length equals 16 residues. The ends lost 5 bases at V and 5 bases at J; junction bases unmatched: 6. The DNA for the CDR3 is TGTGCCAGTAGTGGGACAGGGGCGAAACATAATTCACCCCTCCACTTT. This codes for CASSGTGAKHNSPLHF.

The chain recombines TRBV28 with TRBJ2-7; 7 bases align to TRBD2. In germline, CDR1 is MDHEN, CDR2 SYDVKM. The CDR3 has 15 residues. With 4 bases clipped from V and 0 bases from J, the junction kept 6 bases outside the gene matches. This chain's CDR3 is CASSSAGVASYEQYF. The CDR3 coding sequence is TGTGCCAGCAGTTCCGCGGGAGTAGCCTCCTACGAGCAGTACTTC.

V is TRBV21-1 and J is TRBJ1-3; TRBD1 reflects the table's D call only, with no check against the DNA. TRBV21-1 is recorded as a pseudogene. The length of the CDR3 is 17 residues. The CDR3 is CASIPGQTFYSGNTIYF. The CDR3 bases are TGTGCCAGCATCCCGGGACAGACCTTTTACTCTGGAAACACCATATATTTT.

The DNA of the CDR3 is TGTGCCAGTAGTCTTAAGGGACAGGGGCGTCAAATTAACACTGAAGCTTTCTTT. It codes for CASSLKGQGRQINTEAFF. The rearrangement links TRBV19 to TRBJ1-1; 10 nucleotides match TRBD1. Trimming removed 5 bases from V and 2 bases from J; junction bases left unmatched: 14. This CDR3 region has 18 residues. Germline-derived CDR1 and CDR2 are LNHDA and SQIVND (reference sequence). The full variable domain, in which reference TRBV19 and TRBJ1-1 provide the parts outside the CDR3, is DGGITQSPKYLFRKEGQNVTLSCEQNLNHDAMYWYRQDPGQGLRLIYYSQIVNDFQKGDIAEGYSVSREKKESFPLTVTSAQKNPTAFYLCASSLKGQGRQINTEAFFGQGTRLTVV.

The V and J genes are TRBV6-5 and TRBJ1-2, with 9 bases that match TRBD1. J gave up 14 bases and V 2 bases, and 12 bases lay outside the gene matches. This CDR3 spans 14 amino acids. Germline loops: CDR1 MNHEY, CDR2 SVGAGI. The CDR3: CASSYVQGAEVRTF. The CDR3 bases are TGTGCCAGCAGTTACGTACAGGGGGCAGAGGTGAGAACCTTC.

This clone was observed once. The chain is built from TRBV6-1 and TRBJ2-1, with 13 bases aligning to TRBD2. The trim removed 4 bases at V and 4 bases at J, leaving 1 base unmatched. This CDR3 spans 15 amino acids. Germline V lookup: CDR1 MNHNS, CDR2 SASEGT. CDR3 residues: CASSGGLAGYNEQFF. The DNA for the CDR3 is TGTGCCAGCAGTGGGGGACTAGCGGGGTACAATGAGCAGTTCTTC.

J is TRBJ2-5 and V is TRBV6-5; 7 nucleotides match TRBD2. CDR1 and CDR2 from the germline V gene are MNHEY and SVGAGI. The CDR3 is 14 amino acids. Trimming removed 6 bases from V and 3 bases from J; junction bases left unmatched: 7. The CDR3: CASSWRTREETQYF. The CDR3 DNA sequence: TGTGCCAGCAGCTGGCGGACTAGGGAAGAGACCCAGTACTTC.

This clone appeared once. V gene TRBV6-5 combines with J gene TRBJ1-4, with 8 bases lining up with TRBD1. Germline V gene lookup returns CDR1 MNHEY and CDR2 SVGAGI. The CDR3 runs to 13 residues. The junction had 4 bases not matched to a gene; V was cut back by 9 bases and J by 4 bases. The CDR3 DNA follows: TGTGCCAGTCTGGACAGGGATAATGAAAAACTGTTTTTT. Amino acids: CASLDRDNEKLFF.

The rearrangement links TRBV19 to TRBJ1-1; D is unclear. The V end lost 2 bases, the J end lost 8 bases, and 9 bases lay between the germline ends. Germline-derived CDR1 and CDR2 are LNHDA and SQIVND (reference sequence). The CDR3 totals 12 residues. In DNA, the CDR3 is TGTGCCAGTAGTATACGACTCCAGGAAGCTTTCTTT. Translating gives CASSIRLQEAFF.

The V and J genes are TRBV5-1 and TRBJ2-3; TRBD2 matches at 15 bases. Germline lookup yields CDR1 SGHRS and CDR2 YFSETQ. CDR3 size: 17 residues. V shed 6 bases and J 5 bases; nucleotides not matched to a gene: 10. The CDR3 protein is CASTRPGLAGGGDTQYF. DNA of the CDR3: TGCGCCAGCACCAGGCCGGGACTAGCGGGAGGAGGAGATACGCAGTATTTT.

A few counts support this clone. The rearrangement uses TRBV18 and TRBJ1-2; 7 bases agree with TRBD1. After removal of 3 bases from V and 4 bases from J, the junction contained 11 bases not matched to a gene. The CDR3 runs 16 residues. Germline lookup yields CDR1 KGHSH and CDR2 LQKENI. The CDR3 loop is CASSPQGTVPLYGYTF. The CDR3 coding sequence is TGTGCCAGCTCACCTCAAGGGACAGTGCCTCTCTATGGCTACACCTTC.

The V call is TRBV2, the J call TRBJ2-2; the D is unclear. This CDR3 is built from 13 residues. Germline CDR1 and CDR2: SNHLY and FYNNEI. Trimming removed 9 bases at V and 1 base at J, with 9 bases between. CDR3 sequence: CASRIGNTGELFF. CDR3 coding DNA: TGTGCCAGTCGCATCGGGAACACCGGGGAGCTGTTTTTT.

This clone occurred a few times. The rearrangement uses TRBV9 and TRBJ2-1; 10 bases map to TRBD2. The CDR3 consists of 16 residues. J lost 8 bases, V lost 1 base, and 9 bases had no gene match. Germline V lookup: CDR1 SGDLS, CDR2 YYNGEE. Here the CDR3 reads CASSVLAGVTGDEQFF. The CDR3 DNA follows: TGTGCCAGCAGCGTACTAGCGGGAGTTACCGGTGATGAGCAGTTCTTC.

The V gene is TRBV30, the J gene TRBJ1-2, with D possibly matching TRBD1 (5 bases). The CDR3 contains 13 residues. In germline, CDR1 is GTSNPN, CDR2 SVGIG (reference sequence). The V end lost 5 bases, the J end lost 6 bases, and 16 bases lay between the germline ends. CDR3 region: CAWGGYEQNGYTF. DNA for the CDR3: TGTGCCTGGGGGGGTTATGAACAGAATGGCTACACCTTC.

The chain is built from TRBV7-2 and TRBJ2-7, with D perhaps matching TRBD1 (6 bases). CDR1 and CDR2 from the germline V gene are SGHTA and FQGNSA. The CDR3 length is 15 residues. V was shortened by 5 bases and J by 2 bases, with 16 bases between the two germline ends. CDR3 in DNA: TGTGCCAGCAGCCCCCGCGTGAACAGGGCCTACGAGCAGTACTTC. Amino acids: CASSPRVNRAYEQYF.

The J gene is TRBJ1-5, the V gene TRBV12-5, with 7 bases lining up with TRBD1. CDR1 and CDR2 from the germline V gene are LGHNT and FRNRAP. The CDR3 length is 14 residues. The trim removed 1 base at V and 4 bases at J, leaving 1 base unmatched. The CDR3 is CASGLDRGNQPQHF. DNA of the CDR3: TGTGCTAGTGGTTTGGACAGGGGAAATCAGCCCCAGCATTTT.

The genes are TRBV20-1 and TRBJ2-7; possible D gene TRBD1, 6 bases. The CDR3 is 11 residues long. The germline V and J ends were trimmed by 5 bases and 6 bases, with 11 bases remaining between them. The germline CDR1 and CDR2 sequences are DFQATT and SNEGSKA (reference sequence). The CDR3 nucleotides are TGCAGTGCTTACTCGACAGGCGAGCAGTACTTC. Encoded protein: CSAYSTGEQYF.

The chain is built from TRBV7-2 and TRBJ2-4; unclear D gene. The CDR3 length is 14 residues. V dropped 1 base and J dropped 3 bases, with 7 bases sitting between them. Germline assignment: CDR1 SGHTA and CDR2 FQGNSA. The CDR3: CASSLGGSKNIQYF. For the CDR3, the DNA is TGTGCCAGCAGCTTAGGGGGTAGCAAAAACATTCAGTACTTC.

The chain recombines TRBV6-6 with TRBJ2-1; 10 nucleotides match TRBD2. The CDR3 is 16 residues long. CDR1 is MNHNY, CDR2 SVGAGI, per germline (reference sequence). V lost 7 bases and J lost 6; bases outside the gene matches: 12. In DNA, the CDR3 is TGTGCCAGCACCCAAAGGGTGGCTAGCGGGAGCAATGAGCAGTTCTTC. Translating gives CASTQRVASGSNEQFF.